This TCR beta chain appears in the sequencing data of a study of cytomegalovirus exposure and HLA in healthy donors. The V end lost 6 bases, the J end lost 4 bases, and 12 bases lay between the germline ends. CDR3 length equals 13 residues. CDR1 MNHEY and CDR2 SMNVEV come from the germline V gene (reference sequence). Of note for this clone: Other nucleotide sequences in the sample specify the same CDR3.

Primers for the PCR totalled 60 Vbeta and 13 Jbeta. Libraries were prepared by immunoSEQ multiplex PCR; TCRdb keeps only in-frame clonotypes and omits some of them. The data show 210,000 or so clones, 70% to 85% seen once. This chain uses TRBV27 with TRBJ1-2; possible D gene TRBD1, 5 bases. The source material was PBMCs. The receptor comes from a woman aged 40 to 55 in good health and CMV-seronegative. The CDR3 here is CASRDTGGYGYTF. CDR3 nucleotide sequence: TGTGCCAGCAGGGACACCGGTGGCTATGGCTACACCTTC.